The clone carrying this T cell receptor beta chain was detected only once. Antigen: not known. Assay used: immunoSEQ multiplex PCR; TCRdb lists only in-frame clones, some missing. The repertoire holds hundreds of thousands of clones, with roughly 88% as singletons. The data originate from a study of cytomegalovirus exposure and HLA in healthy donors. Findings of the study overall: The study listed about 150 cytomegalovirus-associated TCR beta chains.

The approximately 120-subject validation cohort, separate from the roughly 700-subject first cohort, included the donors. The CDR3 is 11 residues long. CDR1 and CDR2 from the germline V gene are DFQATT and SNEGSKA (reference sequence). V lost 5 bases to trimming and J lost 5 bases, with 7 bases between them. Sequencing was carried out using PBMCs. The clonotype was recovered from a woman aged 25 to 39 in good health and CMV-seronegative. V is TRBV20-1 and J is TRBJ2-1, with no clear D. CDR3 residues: CSASANNEQFF. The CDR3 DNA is TGCAGTGCTTCGGCCAACAATGAGCAGTTCTTC.